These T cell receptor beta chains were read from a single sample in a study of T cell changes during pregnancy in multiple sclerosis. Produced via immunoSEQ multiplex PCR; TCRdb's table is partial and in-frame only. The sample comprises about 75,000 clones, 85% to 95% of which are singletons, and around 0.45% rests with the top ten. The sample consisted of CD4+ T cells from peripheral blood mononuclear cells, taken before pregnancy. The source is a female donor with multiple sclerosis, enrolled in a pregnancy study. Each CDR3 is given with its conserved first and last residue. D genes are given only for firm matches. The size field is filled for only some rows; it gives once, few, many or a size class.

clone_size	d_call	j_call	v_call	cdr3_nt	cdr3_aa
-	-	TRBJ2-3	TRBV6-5	TGTGCCAGCACCAGGGGGGCTCTCACAGATACGCAGTATTTT	CASTRGALTDTQYF
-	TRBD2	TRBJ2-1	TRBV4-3	TGCGCCAGCAGCCAAGATCGACTAGCGGGGGGGTATGAGCAGTTCTTC	CASSQDRLAGGYEQFF
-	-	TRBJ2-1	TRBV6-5	TGTGCCAGCAGCCTAAACAGTTACAATGAGCAGTTCTTC	CASSLNSYNEQFF
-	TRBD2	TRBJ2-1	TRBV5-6	TGTGCCAGCAGCGTACCCGGGCTAGCGGGGGGGCCGGTTGGGAATGAGCAGTTCTTC	CASSVPGLAGGPVGNEQFF
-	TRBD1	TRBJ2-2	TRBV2	TGTGCCACGACCACGGACAGGGGGATTGTCGGGGAGCTGTTTTTT	CATTTDRGIVGELFF
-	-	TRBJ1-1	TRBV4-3	TGCGCCAGCAGCCAAGACCCCCCCTTCACTGAAGCTTTCTTT	CASSQDPPFTEAFF
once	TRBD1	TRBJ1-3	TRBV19	TGTGCCAGTTCTACAGGGGCGCCTGGAAACACCATATATTTT	CASSTGAPGNTIYF
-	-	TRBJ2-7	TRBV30	TGTGCCTGGAGTGCTAACCACGAGCAGTACTTC	CAWSANHEQYF
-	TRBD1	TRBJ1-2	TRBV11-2	TGTGCCAGCACCAGATTAGACAGGGGAAGGCTAAACTATGGCTACACCTTC	CASTRLDRGRLNYGYTF
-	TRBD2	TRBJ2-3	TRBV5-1	TGCGCCAGCAGCTTGGCCCCGGGAGGAGGAACAGATACGCAGTATTTT	CASSLAPGGGTDTQYF
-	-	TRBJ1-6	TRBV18	TGTGCCAGCTCACCAGGTCGGGACACAAGCCTTAATTCACCCCTCCACTTT	CASSPGRDTSLNSPLHF
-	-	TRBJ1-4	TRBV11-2	TGTGCCAGCAGCTTAGATCGAAGGGGAGGGGGAAAACTGTTTTTT	CASSLDRRGGGKLFF
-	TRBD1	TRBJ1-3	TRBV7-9	TGTGCCAGCAGCTTAGGACAGGGCTCTGGAAACACCATATATTTT	CASSLGQGSGNTIYF
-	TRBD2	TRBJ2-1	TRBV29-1	TGCAGCGTTGAACCCATTAGCGGGAGCTCCTACAATGAGCAGTTCTTC	CSVEPISGSSYNEQFF
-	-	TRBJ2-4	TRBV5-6	TGTGCCAGCAGCTTGAGGGTCGGAGGATCTCGGAACATTCAGTACTTC	CASSLRVGGSRNIQYF
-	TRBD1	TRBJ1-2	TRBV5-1	TGCGCCAGCACCGAACCGGGACAGGGAGTCTATGGCTACACCTTC	CASTEPGQGVYGYTF
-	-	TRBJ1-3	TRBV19	TGTGCCAGTAGTAATTGGGCCCCGCCTGGAAACACCATATATTTT	CASSNWAPPGNTIYF
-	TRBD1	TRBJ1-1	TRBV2	TGTGCCAGCTCACAGGGGGTGGACACTGAAGCTTTCTTT	CASSQGVDTEAFF
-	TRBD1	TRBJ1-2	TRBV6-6	TGTGCCAGCAGTACAAGGACAGGGGGGGGCTACACCTTC	CASSTRTGGGYTF
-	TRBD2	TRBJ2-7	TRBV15	TGTGCCGCAGGAGGCGGGAGGGCCGAGGATGAGCAGTACTTC	CAAGGGRAEDEQYF
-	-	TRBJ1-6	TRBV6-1	TGTGCCAGCATTGAGGGGCGCTCCTATAATTCACCCCTCCACTTT	CASIEGRSYNSPLHF
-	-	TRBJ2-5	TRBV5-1	TGCGCCAGCACCCCCTGGGGGCGGGGGCCCCAACAAGAGACCCAGTACTTC	CASTPWGRGPQQETQYF
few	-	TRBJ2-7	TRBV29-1	TGCAGCGTTGGGGAGACATACGGAAGCGAGCAGTACTTC	CSVGETYGSEQYF
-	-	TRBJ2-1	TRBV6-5	TGTGCCAGCAAAAAAGACACTCTGATCTCCAATGAGCAGTTCTTC	CASKKDTLISNEQFF
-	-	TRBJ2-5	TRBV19	TGTGCCAGTAGTTCTTCATGGCAGTCGGAGACCCAGTACTTC	CASSSSWQSETQYF
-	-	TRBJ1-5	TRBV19	TGTGCCAGTAGTATGGGCCAGGGAAACAATCAGCCCCAGCATTTT	CASSMGQGNNQPQHF
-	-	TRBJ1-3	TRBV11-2	TGTGCCAGCAGCCCCTACAGGGTCTCTGGAAACACCATATATTTT	CASSPYRVSGNTIYF
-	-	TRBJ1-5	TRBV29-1	TGCAGCGTTTTGTCGGGTAGCGGGAATCAGCCCCAGCATTTT	CSVLSGSGNQPQHF
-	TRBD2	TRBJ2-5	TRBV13	TGTGCCAGCAGCTTATCTAGCGGGGGATATTACCAAGAGACCCAGTACTTC	CASSLSSGGYYQETQYF
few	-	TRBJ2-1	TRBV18	TGTGCCAGCTCACCATTCAGCGGGCAGATCAATGAGCAGTTCTTC	CASSPFSGQINEQFF
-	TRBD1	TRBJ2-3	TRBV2	TGTGCCAGCAGCCGGGACAGGGCCACAGATACGCAGTATTTT	CASSRDRATDTQYF
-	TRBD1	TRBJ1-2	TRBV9	TGTGCCAGCAGCGTAGTAGGGGGCAATGGCTACACCTTC	CASSVVGGNGYTF
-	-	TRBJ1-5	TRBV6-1	TGTGCCAGCAGTGAAGTGCGTCAGCCCCAGCATTTT	CASSEVRQPQHF